This T cell receptor beta chain originates from a study of cytomegalovirus exposure and HLA in healthy donors (TCRdb year 2017). Background on the whole study: A later analysis indicated that the 95 to 150 validation repertoires were generated on the platform also employed for the roughly 720 repertoires of the first cohort. High-throughput TCR immunosequencing, statistical association of individual TCRs with disease status, and machine learning were combined to predict cytomegalovirus infection status. In addition to the first cohort of 666 subjects, a separate validation cohort of around 110 different subjects was used. The study aimed to test whether cataloging public T cell receptors could reveal signatures of past pathogen exposure.

Separate from the approximately 700-subject first cohort, the validation cohort of 90 to 150 subjects was the group to which the donors belonged. In regard to this clone: Its cognate antigen has yet to be identified. Base qualities are not recorded, but no much larger clone differs from it by a single base.

The library was made by the immunoSEQ multiplex PCR assay. The study's own analysis went as follows. A statistical classification framework was developed to diagnose cytomegalovirus status using the catalog of TCR beta chain sequences. TCRdb obtained this table from immuneACCESS and retained in-frame rearrangements with V and J assigned. These tables miss some clones; where compared with another copy, unresolved V genes account for less than half of the shortfall, and the remainder is unexplained. The V and J calls and clone size come from that table; D and trimming were worked out from the DNA. The sample contains 200,000 to 250,000 clones, 90% to 95% of them found a single time. The top ten clones comprise roughly 1% of the sample. The paper as a whole reports these results and caveats: Of the cluster scores, roughly 93% were above 0 in a later analysis, which found that TCRs clustered in the first cohort also tended to co-occur in the approximately 130 validation repertoires. According to the authors, the approach could potentially be generalized to other disease states and immunological phenotypes. A total of some 180 TCR beta chains were listed by the study as associated with cytomegalovirus. The classifier was reported to diagnose cytomegalovirus status with high specificity and sensitivity in both the original and validation cohorts. Most TCR sequences were seen in very few donors, while some public TCRs were found in many individuals. In vitro tests confirmed that a few of the cytomegalovirus-associated TCR beta chains recognize cytomegalovirus antigens. A later analysis had no HLA typing for the validation cohort, so co-occurrence there was scored across all 110 or so repertoires.

This receptor was taken from a woman aged 18-30 years in good health and CMV-seronegative. Sequenced: PBMCs.

The nucleotide sequence is given as TGTGCCAGCAGTTATCGAGACAGGCCCTGGGGCACTGAAGCTTTCTTT. It translates to CASSYRDRPWGTEAFF. The chain joins TRBV6-5 to TRBJ1-1; TRBD1 is a possible D gene, resting on 6 matching bases. The CDR3 goes from the cysteine to the phenylalanine over 16 residues. This entry keeps only the CDR3 DNA: 48 bases, framed from base 1. V loses 3 bases, J loses 4 bases, and the germline ends lie 18 bases apart. Via the germline V gene, CDR1 is MNHEY and CDR2 SVGAGI.